Following are 26 T cell receptor beta chains from one sample sequenced in a study of Graves' ophthalmopathy and Graves' hyperthyroidism. Amplifying from RNA transcripts, the study obtained TCR beta CDR3 regions. First-round RT-PCR used HTBI primers; second-round multiplex PCR followed. TCRdb reprocessed the multiplex PCR reads with MiXCR, giving one entry per CDR3 protein. The table includes 200,000 to 250,000 distinct CDR3 sequences, just under 30% detected once. The sample taken for sequencing was peripheral blood. The receptors originated from a man aged 50-60 years with Graves' ophthalmopathy.

This clonotype occurred many times. This sequence joins TRBV13 and TRBJ2-7, with unresolved D. Germline CDR1 is PRHDT and CDR2 is FYEKMQ (reference sequence). Trimming removed 4 bases at V and 7 bases at J, with 8 bases between. The CDR3 sequence is 11 residues long. CDR3 in amino acids: CASSSSGEQYF. CDR3 bases: TGTGCCAGCAGCTCGTCGGGTGAGCAGTACTTC.

This clonotype came up a few times. This chain joins TRBV6-2 or TRBV6-3 and TRBJ2-7; maybe TRBD1 (5 bases). This CDR3 is built from 14 residues. The germline V and J ends were trimmed by 4 bases and 3 bases, with 13 bases remaining between them. Germline CDR1 reads MNHEY; CDR2 reads SVGEGT. The DNA of the CDR3 is TGTGCCAGCAGTTCCACTCAAGGGGTCTACGAGCAGTACTTC. It specifies CASSSTQGVYEQYF.

This clonotype was counted many times. This could be a read error, since a much larger clone is one nucleotide away. The chain uses TRBV6-1 and TRBJ2-5, with a possible D match to TRBD1 (6 bases). Germline V lookup: CDR1 MNHNS, CDR2 SASEGT. The CDR3 has 11 amino acids. V dropped 7 bases and J dropped 5 bases, with 8 bases sitting between them. As DNA, the CDR3 is TGTGCCAGCATCCAGGGGGAGACCCAGTACTTC. Its translation is CASIQGETQYF.

This clonotype was seen many times. This chain links TRBV30 with TRBJ2-5; 9 bases line up with TRBD2. This CDR3 is built from 15 residues. With 6 bases clipped from V and 7 bases from J, the junction kept 15 bases outside the gene matches. Per germline, CDR1 GTSNPN and CDR2 SVGIG (reference sequence). Written as DNA, the CDR3 is TGTGCCTGTCAGAGGCGGGAGGGGGCTCCAAGGACCCAGTACTTC. This encodes CACQRREGAPRTQYF. Together with reference TRBV30 and TRBJ2-5, the CDR3 gives the full variable domain: SQTIHQWPATLVQPVGSPLSLECTVEGTSNPNLYWYRQAAGRGLQLLFYSVGIGQISSEVPQNLSASRPQDRQFILSSKKLLLSDSGFYLCACQRREGAPRTQYFGPGTRLLVL.

This clonotype was found many times. The V call is TRBV3-1, the J call TRBJ2-5; TRBD2 matches at 7 bases. Germline V gives CDR1 LGHDT, CDR2 YNNKEL (reference sequence). The length of the CDR3 is 14 residues. J lost 5 bases, V lost 4 bases, and 7 bases had no gene match. The CDR3 sequence is CASSRNSGLETQYF. Written as DNA, the CDR3 is TGTGCCAGCAGCCGGAATAGCGGGCTGGAGACCCAGTACTTC.

The CDR3, as DNA: TGTGCCAGCAGTTTATCTTCTTTGGGGCTAGCGGGAGGGCCACGCTACGAGCAGTACTTC. Its protein is CASSLSSLGLAGGPRYEQYF. The chain joins TRBV28 to TRBJ2-7; 12 positions agree with TRBD2. Germline lookup yields CDR1 MDHEN and CDR2 SYDVKM. This CDR3 has 20 amino acids. Losses at the gene ends were 1 base for V and 3 bases for J; bases not matched to a gene: 16. Complete variable domain (other parts from reference TRBV28 and TRBJ2-7): DVKVTQSSRYLVKRTGEKVFLECVQDMDHENMFWYRQDPGLGLRLIYFSYDVKMKEKGDIPEGYSVSREKKERFSLILESASTNQTSMYLCASSLSSLGLAGGPRYEQYFGPGTRLTVT.

Concerning this clonotype itself: At one end the junction does not follow the germline gene, possibly because of a read error. The chain's CDR3 is CASSLSSGSRDTQYF. In DNA form, the CDR3 reads TGTGCCAGCAGCTTATCGAGCGGGAGCAGAGATACGCAGTATTTT. This chain links TRBV6-5 with TRBJ2-3; 8 nucleotides line up with TRBD2. Germline loops: CDR1 MNHEY, CDR2 SVGAGI. This CDR3 is built from 15 residues.

This clonotype showed up many times. This chain joins TRBV12-3 or TRBV12-4 and TRBJ1-5; 9 bases match TRBD1. V trimming: 7 bases; J trimming: 5 bases; junction bases outside the gene matches: 3. There are 13 residues in the CDR3. The CDR3 nucleotides are TGTGCCAGCACCTGGACAGGGGATCAGCCCCAGCATTTT. It is translated as CASTWTGDQPQHF.

This clonotype was seen ten or more times. V and J are TRBV12-3 or TRBV12-4 and TRBJ1-3; D is unclear. This CDR3 is 11 amino acids long. Trimming cost V 1 base and J 10 bases, with 5 bases left between them. The CDR3 loop reads CASSLGGTIYF. DNA of the CDR3: TGTGCCAGCAGTTTAGGGGGAACCATATATTTT.

The chain has TRBV7-9 and TRBJ2-5; TRBD2 is a possible D gene (6 bases). The V end was cut by 5 bases, the J end by 4 bases, with 14 bases between. CDR3 size: 14 residues. CDR1 and CDR2 (germline): SEHNR, FQNEAQ (reference sequence). CDR3 sequence: CASSIGGARETQYF. The CDR3 coding sequence is TGTGCCAGCAGCATCGGAGGGGCTCGAGAGACCCAGTACTTC.

This clonotype was counted at least ten times. This chain uses TRBV18 with TRBJ2-5; perhaps TRBD2 as D (5 bases). CDR1 KGHSH and CDR2 LQKENI come from the germline V gene. The V end was cut by 6 bases, the J end by 4 bases, with 12 bases between. The CDR3 runs 13 residues. Written as DNA, the CDR3 is TGTGCCAGCTCGTTTTATGAGGGAGAGACCCAGTACTTC. It translates to CASSFYEGETQYF.

CDR3 in DNA: TGTGCCAGCAGCCCGCAGGGGAGAGGGGAGCTGTTTTTT. Amino acid sequence: CASSPQGRGELFF. The rearrangement joins TRBV7-2 to TRBJ2-2, with D possibly being TRBD1 (6 bases). Germline V CDR1 and CDR2: SGHTA, FQGNSA. Trimming took off 5 bases at V and 8 bases at J, with 12 bases between the two ends. CDR3 length equals 13 residues.

This clonotype was recorded at least ten times. This chain joins TRBV7-3 and TRBJ2-7; D is possibly TRBD1 or TRBD2 (6 bases each). Trimming took off 10 bases at V and 6 bases at J, with 19 bases between the two ends. Germline values: CDR1 SGHTA, CDR2 FQGTGA. This CDR3 region has 13 residues. CDR3 bases: TGTGCCACCTCCCCCACACCGGGGGCCGAGCAGTACTTC. It specifies CATSPTPGAEQYF.

Many counts were recorded for this clonotype. The J gene is TRBJ2-5, the V gene TRBV28; D gene uncertain. The CDR3 has 13 residues. CDR1 is MDHEN, CDR2 SYDVKM, per germline. The V gene lost 5 bases and the J gene lost 2 bases, with 9 bases spanning the gap. CDR3 sequence reads: CASSGPPQETQYF. Here the CDR3 DNA reads TGTGCCAGCAGTGGGCCACCTCAAGAGACCCAGTACTTC.

Ten or more counts support this clonotype. The chain uses TRBV30 and TRBJ1-5, with D uncertain. The germline CDR1 and CDR2 sequences are GTSNPN and SVGIG (reference sequence). V was pared by 1 base and J by 6 bases, with 10 bases between. The CDR3 is made up of 13 amino acids. This CDR3 is CAWSGVGRQPQHF. The CDR3 nucleotides are TGTGCCTGGAGTGGTGTAGGGCGTCAGCCCCAGCATTTT.

This chain connects TRBV11-2 to TRBJ2-7; 13 nucleotides line up with TRBD2. V shed 4 bases and J 3 bases; nucleotides not matched to a gene: 6. The CDR3 loop spans 16 amino acids. Per the germline V gene, CDR1 is SGHAT and CDR2 is FQNNGV. The CDR3 here is CASSSGLAGARYEQYF. CDR3 bases: TGTGCCAGCAGCTCCGGACTAGCGGGAGCGCGCTACGAGCAGTACTTC.

This clonotype was seen only a few times. V is TRBV28 and J is TRBJ2-5; 8 nucleotides match TRBD2. CDR1 and CDR2 from the germline V gene are MDHEN and SYDVKM. The CDR3 is 15 amino acids. J was trimmed by 6 bases and V by 3 bases; bases with no gene match: 9. CDR3 bases: TGTGCCAGCAGTTTCAACGGGAGGGCCACGAAGACCCAGTACTTC. Protein product: CASSFNGRATKTQYF. Supplemented by reference TRBV28 and TRBJ2-5, the full variable domain reads DVKVTQSSRYLVKRTGEKVFLECVQDMDHENMFWYRQDPGLGLRLIYFSYDVKMKEKGDIPEGYSVSREKKERFSLILESASTNQTSMYLCASSFNGRATKTQYFGPGTRLLVL.

This clonotype was seen more than once but under ten times. The chain carries TRBV19 and TRBJ2-4; 8 bases are a match to TRBD2. J lost 2 bases, V lost 3 bases, and 6 bases had no gene match. The CDR3 covers 16 residues. The germline V gene encodes CDR1 LNHDA and CDR2 SQIVND (reference sequence). The CDR3 DNA is TGTGCCAGTAGTATGGGGCGGACTAGCTCCAAAAACATTCAGTACTTC. Amino acids: CASSMGRTSSKNIQYF.

This clonotype was recorded at least ten times. The chain couples TRBV12-3 or TRBV12-4 to TRBJ1-6; D is unclear. The CDR3 consists of 14 residues. The V end was cut by 1 base, the J end by 10 bases, with 11 bases between. CDR3 region: CASSLGGGGSPLHF. The CDR3 nucleotides are TGTGCCAGCAGTTTAGGGGGAGGAGGGTCACCCCTCCACTTT.

This clonotype was counted ten times or more. The J gene is TRBJ2-7, the V gene TRBV20-1; D remains ambiguous. The germline V gene encodes CDR1 DFQATT and CDR2 SNEGSKA (reference sequence). The CDR3 loop spans 14 amino acids. Trimming pared 2 bases from V and 3 bases from J, leaving 14 bases between. In DNA, the CDR3 is TGCAGTGCTAGATTACCGAATAGGCTCTACGAGCAGTACTTC. Translation gives CSARLPNRLYEQYF.

This clonotype occurred many times. V and J are TRBV29-1 and TRBJ1-5; possible D gene TRBD1, 5 bases. Trimming stripped 6 bases from V and 3 bases from J, with 12 bases between. The CDR3 consists of 13 residues. Germline V CDR1 and CDR2: SQVTM, ANQGSEA. This CDR3 reads CSVREQDNQPQHF. The CDR3 nucleotides are TGCAGCGTCCGCGAACAGGACAATCAGCCCCAGCATTTT.

Ten or more counts support this clonotype. The chain recombines TRBV11-2 with TRBJ2-5; 12 nucleotides align to TRBD1. Germline CDR1 reads SGHAT; CDR2 reads FQNNGV. Germline trimming cut 2 bases from V and 3 bases from J; bases unmatched to any gene: 4. The CDR3 spans 16 residues. CDR3 in amino acids: CASSLYGTGGEETQYF. The DNA for the CDR3 is TGTGCCAGCAGCTTATACGGGACAGGGGGCGAAGAGACCCAGTACTTC.

The chain combines TRBV5-1 with TRBJ1-6, with TRBD1 as a possible D gene (5 bases). V shed 0 bases and J shed 7 bases, with 11 bases lying between them. Germline CDR1 is SGHRS and CDR2 is YFSETQ. CDR3 length: 15 residues. In DNA, the CDR3 is TGCGCCAGCAGCTTGGTTCAGGGCTTGAATTCACCCCTCCACTTT. Its translation is CASSLVQGLNSPLHF.

This clonotype was seen many times. The chain joins TRBV5-1 to TRBJ2-2, with D possibly being TRBD2 (5 bases). This CDR3 has 14 residues. Looked up from germline, CDR1 is SGHRS and CDR2 is YFSETQ. V was cut by 5 bases and J by 5 bases, with 13 bases left in between. The CDR3 coding sequence is TGCGCCAGCAGGAAGGACTCCCCAACCGGGGAGCTGTTTTTT. Its protein product is CASRKDSPTGELFF.

This clonotype was counted ten times or more. The gene calls are TRBV12-3 or TRBV12-4 and TRBJ1-6, with a tentative D call TRBD1 (6 bases). V lost 7 bases and J 7 bases, leaving 8 bases between the germline ends. There are 12 residues in the CDR3. CDR3 sequence: CASTQGNSPLHF. As DNA, the CDR3 is TGTGCCAGCACCCAGGGGAATTCACCCCTCCACTTT.

This clonotype was picked up a small number of times. The genes are TRBV5-5 and TRBJ1-2; possibly TRBD1 for D (5 bases). Trimming shortened V by 5 bases and J by 3 bases, and 14 bases separated the two germline ends. Germline V gives CDR1 SGHKS, CDR2 YYEKEE (reference sequence). The CDR3 spans 14 residues. The CDR3 bases are TGTGCCAGCAGTGATAGACAGACGTACTATGGCTACACCTTC. It is translated as CASSDRQTYYGYTF.